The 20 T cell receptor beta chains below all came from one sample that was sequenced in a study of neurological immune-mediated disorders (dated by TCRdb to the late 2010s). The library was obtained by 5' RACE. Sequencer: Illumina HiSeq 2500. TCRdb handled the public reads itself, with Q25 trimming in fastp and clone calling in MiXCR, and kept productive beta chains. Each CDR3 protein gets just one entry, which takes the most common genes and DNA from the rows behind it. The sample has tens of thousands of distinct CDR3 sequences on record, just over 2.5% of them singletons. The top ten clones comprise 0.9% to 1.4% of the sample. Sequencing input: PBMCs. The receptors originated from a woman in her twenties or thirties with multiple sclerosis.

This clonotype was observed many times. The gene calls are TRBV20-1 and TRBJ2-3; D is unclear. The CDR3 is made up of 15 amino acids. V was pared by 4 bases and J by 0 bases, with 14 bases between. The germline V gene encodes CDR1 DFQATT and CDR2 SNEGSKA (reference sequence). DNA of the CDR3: TGCAGTGCTATGCTGGAAAAACGGAGCACAGATACGCAGTATTTT. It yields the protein CSAMLEKRSTDTQYF.

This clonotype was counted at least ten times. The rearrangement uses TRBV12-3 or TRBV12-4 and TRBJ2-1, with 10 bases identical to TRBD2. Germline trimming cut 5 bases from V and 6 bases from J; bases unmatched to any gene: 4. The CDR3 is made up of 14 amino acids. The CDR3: CASSPSGSGNEQFF. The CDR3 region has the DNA TGTGCCAGCAGTCCTAGCGGGAGTGGCAATGAGCAGTTCTTC.

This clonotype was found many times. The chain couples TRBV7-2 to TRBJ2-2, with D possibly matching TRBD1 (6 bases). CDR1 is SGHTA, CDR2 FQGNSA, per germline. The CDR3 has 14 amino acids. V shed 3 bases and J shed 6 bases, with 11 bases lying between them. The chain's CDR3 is CASSFGTIAGELFF. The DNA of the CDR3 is TGTGCCAGCAGCTTCGGGACAATCGCCGGGGAGCTGTTTTTT.

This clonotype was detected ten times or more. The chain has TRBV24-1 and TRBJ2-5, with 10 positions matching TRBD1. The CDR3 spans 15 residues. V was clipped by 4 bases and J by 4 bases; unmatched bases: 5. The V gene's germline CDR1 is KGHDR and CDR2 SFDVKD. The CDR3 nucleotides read TGTGCCACCAGTGACACCGGGACAGGGGCAGAGACCCAGTACTTC. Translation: CATSDTGTGAETQYF.

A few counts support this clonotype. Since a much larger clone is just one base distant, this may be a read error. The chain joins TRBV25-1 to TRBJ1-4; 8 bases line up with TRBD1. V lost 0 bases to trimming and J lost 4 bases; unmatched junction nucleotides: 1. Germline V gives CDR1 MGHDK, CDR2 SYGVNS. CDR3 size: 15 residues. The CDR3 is CASSEYRGLNEKLFF. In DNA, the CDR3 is TGTGCCAGCAGTGAATACAGGGGGCTTAATGAAAAACTGTTTTTT.

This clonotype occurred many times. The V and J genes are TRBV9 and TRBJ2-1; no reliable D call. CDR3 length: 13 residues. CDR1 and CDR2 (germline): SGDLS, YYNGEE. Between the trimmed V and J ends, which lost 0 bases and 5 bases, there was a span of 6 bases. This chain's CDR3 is CASSVDVDNEQFF. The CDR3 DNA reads TGTGCCAGCAGCGTAGACGTGGACAATGAGCAGTTCTTC. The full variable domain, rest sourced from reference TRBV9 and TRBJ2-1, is DSGVTQTPKHLITATGQRVTLRCSPRSGDLSVYWYQQSLDQGLQFLIQYYNGEERAKGNILERFSAQQFPDLHSELNLSSLELGDSALYFCASSVDVDNEQFFGPGTRLTVL.

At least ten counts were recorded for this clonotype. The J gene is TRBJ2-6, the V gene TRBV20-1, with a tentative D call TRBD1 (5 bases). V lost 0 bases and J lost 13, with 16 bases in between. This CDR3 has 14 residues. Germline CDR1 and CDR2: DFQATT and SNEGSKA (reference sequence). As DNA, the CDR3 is TGCAGTGCTAGAGATCGTGGGGCAGAAGGGGTCCTGACTTTC. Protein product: CSARDRGAEGVLTF.

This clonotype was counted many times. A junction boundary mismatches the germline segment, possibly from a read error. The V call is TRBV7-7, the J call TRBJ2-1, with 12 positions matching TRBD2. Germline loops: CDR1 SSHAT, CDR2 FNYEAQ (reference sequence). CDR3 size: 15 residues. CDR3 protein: CASSPGTSGSDEQFF. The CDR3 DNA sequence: TGTGCTAGCAGCCCCGGGACTAGCGGGTCCGATGAGCAGTTCTTC.

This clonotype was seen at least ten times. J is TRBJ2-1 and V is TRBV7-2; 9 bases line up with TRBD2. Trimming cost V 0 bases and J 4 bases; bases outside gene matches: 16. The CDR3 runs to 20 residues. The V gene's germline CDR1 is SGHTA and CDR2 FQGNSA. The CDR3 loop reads CASSLAFLAGSEDRYNEQFF. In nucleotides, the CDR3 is TGTGCCAGCAGCTTAGCGTTCCTAGCGGGAAGCGAAGATAGATACAATGAGCAGTTCTTC. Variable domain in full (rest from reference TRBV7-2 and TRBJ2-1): GAGVSQSPSNKVTEKGKDVELRCDPISGHTALYWYRQSLGQGLEFLIYFQGNSAPDKSGLPSDRFSAERTGGSVSTLTIQRTQQEDSAVYLCASSLAFLAGSEDRYNEQFFGPGTRLTVL.

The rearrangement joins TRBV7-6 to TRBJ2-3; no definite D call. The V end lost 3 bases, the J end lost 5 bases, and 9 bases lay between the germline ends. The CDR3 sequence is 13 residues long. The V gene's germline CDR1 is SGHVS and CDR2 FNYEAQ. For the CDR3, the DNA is TGTGCCAGCAGCTTCCTTCTCAAAGATACGCAGTATTTT. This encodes CASSFLLKDTQYF.

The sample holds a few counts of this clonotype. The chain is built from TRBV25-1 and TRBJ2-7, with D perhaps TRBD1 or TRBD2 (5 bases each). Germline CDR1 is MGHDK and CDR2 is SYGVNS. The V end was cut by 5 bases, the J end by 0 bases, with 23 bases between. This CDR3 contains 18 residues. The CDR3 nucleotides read TGTGCCAGCAGTAATGAGGGGCTATCCTCGGTAAGCTCCTACGAGCAGTACTTC. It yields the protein CASSNEGLSSVSSYEQYF.

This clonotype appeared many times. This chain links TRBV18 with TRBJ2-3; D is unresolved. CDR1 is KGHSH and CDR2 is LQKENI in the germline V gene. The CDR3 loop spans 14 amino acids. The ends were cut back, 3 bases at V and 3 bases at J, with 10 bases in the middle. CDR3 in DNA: TGTGCCAGCTCACCCTTAAAAGCTACAGATACGCAGTATTTT. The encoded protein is CASSPLKATDTQYF.

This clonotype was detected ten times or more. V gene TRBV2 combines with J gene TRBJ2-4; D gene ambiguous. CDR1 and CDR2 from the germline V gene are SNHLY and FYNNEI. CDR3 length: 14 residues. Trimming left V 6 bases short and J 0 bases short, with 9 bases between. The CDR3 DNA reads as TGTGCCAGCAGGGAAAGGATAGCCAAAAACATTCAGTACTTC. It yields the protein CASRERIAKNIQYF.

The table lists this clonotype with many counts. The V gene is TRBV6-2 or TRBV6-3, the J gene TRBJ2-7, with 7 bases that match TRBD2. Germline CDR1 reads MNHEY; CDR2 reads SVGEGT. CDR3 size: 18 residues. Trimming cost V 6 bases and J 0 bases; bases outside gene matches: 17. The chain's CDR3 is CASSTNPLSSGVSYEQYF. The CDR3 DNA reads TGTGCCAGCAGCACCAACCCCCTCTCTAGCGGAGTCTCCTACGAGCAGTACTTC.

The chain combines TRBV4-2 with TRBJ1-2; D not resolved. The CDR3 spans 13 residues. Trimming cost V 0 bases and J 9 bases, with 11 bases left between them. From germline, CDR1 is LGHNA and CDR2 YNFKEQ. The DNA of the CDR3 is TGTGCCAGCAGCCAAGATCCCCGCCTAAGCTACACCTTC. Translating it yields CASSQDPRLSYTF.

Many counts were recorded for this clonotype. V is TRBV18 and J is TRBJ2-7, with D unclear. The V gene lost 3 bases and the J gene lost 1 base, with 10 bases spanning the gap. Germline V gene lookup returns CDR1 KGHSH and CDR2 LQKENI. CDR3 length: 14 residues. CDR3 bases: TGTGCCAGCTCACCCGACATCGGTTCCTACGAGCAGTACTTC. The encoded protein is CASSPDIGSYEQYF.

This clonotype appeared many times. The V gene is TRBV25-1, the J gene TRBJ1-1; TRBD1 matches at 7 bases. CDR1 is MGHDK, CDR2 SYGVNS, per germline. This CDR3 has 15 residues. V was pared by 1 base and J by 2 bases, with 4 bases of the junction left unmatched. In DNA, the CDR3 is TGTGCCAGCAGTGAATGGAGGGGGCGAAACACTGAAGCTTTCTTT. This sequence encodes CASSEWRGRNTEAFF. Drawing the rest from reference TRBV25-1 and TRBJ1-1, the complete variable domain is EADIYQTPRYLVIGTGKKITLECSQTMGHDKMYWYQQDPGMELHLIHYSYGVNSTEKGDLSSESTVSRIRTEHFPLTLESARPSHTSQYLCASSEWRGRNTEAFFGQGTRLTVV.

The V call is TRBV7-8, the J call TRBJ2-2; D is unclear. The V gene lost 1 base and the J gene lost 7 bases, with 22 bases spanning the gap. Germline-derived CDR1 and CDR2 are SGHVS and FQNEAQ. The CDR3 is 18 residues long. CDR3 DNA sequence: TGTGCCAGCAGCTTAGTTGATTTTAGGGCAGTTCGGAGCGGGGAGCTGTTTTTT. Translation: CASSLVDFRAVRSGELFF. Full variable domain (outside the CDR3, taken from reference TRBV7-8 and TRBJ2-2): GAGVSQSPRYKVAKRGQDVALRCDPISGHVSLFWYQQALGQGPEFLTYFQNEAQLDKSGLPSDRFFAERPEGSVSTLKIQRTQQEDSAVYLCASSLVDFRAVRSGELFFGEGSRLTVL.

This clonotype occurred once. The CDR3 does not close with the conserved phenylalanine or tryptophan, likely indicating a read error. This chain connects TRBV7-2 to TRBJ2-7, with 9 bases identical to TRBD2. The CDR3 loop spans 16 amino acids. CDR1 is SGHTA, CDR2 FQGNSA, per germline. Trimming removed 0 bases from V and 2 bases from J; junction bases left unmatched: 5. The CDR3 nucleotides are TGTGCCAGCAGCTTAGCGCCAGCGGGAGGAGCCTACGAGCAGTACAAC. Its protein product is CASSLAPAGGAYEQYN.

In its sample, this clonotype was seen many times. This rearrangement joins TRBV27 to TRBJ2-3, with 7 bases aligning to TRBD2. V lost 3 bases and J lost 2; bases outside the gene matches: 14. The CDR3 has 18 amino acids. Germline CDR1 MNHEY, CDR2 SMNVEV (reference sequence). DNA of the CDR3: TGTGCCAGCAGTTTTTCTTGGGGGGGACCGGGCGCCACAGATACGCAGTATTTT. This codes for CASSFSWGGPGATDTQYF.